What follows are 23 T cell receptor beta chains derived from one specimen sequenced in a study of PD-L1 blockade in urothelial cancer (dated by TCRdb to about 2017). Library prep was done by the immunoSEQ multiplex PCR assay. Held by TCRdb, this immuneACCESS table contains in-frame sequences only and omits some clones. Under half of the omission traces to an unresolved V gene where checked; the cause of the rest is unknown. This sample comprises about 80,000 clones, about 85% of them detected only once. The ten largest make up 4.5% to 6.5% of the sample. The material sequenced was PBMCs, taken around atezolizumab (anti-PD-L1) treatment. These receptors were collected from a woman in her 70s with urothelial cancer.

In DNA, the CDR3 is TGTGCCAGCAGTACCGGACAGGGGGCTGGCTATGGCTACACCTTC. It translates to CASSTGQGAGYGYTF. The V gene is TRBV6-5, the J gene TRBJ1-2, with 11 bases that match TRBD1. V was clipped by 5 bases and J by 4 bases; unmatched bases: 6. CDR1 and CDR2 from the germline V gene are MNHEY and SVGAGI. The CDR3 extends over 15 amino acids.

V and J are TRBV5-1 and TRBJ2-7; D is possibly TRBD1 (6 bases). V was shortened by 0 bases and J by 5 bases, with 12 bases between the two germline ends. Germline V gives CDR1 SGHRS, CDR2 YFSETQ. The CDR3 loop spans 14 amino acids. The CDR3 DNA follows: TGCGCCAGCAGCTTGGGACCAGGGGTCGACGAGCAGTACTTC. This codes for CASSLGPGVDEQYF.

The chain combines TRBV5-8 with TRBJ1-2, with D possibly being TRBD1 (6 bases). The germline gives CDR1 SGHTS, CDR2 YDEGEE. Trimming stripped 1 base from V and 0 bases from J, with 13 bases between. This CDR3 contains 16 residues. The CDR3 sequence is CASSLSPTGSNYGYTF. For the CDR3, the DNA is TGTGCCAGCAGCTTGAGTCCCACAGGGTCTAACTATGGCTACACCTTC.

CDR3 in amino acids: CASSPRGGQATGELFF. CDR3 sequence (DNA): TGTGCCAGCAGCCCCCGGGGGGGGCAAGCAACCGGGGAGCTGTTTTTT. The chain links TRBV7-6 to TRBJ2-2, with TRBD2 matching over 8 bases. The ends lost 5 bases at V and 5 bases at J; junction bases unmatched: 10. The CDR3 consists of 16 residues. The germline CDR1 and CDR2 sequences are SGHVS and FNYEAQ.

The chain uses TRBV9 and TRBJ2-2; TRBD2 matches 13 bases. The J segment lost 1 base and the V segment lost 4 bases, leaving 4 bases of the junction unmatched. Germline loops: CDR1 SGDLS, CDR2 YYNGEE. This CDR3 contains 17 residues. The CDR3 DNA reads TGTGCCAGCAGCCCGCGGACTAGCGGGGGGAACACCGGGGAGCTGTTTTTT. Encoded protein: CASSPRTSGGNTGELFF.

CDR3 sequence reads: CASSISLHTEAFF. CDR3 DNA sequence: TGTGCCAGTAGTATATCGCTACACACTGAAGCTTTCTTT. The chain joins TRBV19 to TRBJ1-1; D is uncertain. CDR3 length: 13 amino acids. The germline V and J ends were trimmed by 2 bases and 3 bases, with 7 bases remaining between them. Germline V gene sequence: CDR1 LNHDA, CDR2 SQIVND (reference sequence).

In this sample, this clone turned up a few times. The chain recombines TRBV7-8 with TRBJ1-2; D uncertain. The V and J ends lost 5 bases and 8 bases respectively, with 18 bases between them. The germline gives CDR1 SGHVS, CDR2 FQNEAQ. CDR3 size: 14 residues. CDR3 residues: CASSPPGILRGYTF. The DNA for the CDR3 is TGTGCCAGCAGCCCCCCCGGGATCTTAAGGGGCTACACCTTC.

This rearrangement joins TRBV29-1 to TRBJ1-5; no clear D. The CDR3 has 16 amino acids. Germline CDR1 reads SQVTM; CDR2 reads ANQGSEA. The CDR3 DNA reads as TGCAACCTTGATAGTACCGGAGTCTATAGCAATCAGCCCCAGCATTTT. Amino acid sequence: CNLDSTGVYSNQPQHF.

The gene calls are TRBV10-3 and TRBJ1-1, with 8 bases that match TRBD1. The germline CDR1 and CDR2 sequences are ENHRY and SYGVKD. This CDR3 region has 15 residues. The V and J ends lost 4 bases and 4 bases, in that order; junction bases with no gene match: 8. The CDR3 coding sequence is TGTGCCATCAGTGCCGCAGGACAGGGAAGCACTGAAGCTTTCTTT. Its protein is CAISAAGQGSTEAFF.

CDR3 region: CSVDGLQNTGELFF. CDR3 DNA: TGCAGCGTTGACGGACTTCAAAACACCGGGGAGCTGTTTTTT. The gene calls are TRBV29-1 and TRBJ2-2, with a possible D match to TRBD2 (5 bases). CDR3 length equals 14 residues. In germline, CDR1 is SQVTM, CDR2 ANQGSEA. V was shortened by 3 bases and J by 2 bases, with 10 bases between the two germline ends.

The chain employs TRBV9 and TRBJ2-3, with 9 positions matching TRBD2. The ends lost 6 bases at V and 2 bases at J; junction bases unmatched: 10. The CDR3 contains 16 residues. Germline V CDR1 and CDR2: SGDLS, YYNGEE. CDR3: CASTPSRGGVTDTQYF. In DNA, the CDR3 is TGTGCCAGCACACCCTCGCGGGGGGGCGTCACAGATACGCAGTATTTT.

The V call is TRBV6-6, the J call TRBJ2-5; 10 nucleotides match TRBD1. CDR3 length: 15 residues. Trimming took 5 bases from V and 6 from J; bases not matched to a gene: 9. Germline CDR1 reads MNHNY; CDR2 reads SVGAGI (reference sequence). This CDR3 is CASSTGTGVQKTQYF. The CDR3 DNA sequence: TGTGCCAGCAGTACCGGGACAGGGGTACAAAAGACCCAGTACTTC.

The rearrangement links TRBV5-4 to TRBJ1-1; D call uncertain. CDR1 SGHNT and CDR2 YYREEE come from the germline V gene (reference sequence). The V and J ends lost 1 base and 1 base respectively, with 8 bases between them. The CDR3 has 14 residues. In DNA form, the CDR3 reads TGTGCCAGCAGCTTGATGGGCACGAACACTGAAGCTTTCTTT. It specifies CASSLMGTNTEAFF.

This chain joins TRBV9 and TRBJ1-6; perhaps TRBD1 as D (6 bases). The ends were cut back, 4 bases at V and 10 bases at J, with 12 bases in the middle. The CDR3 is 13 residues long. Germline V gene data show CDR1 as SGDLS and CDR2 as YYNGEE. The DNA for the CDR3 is TGTGCCAGCAGCATACAGGGTGGGTCACCCCTCCACTTT. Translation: CASSIQGGSPLHF. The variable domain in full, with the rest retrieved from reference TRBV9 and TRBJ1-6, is DSGVTQTPKHLITATGQRVTLRCSPRSGDLSVYWYQQSLDQGLQFLIQYYNGEERAKGNILERFSAQQFPDLHSELNLSSLELGDSALYFCASSIQGGSPLHFGNGTRLTVT.

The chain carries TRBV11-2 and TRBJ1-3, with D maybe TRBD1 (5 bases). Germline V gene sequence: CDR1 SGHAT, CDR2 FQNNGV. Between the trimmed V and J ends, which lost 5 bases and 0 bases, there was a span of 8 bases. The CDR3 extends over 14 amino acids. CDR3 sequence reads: CASSRQTSGNTIYF. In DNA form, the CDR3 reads TGTGCCAGCAGCCGACAGACCTCTGGAAACACCATATATTTT.

The chain's CDR3 is CASSLWPYNEQFF. Written as DNA, the CDR3 is TGTGCCAGCAGTTTATGGCCTTACAATGAGCAGTTCTTC. The rearrangement links TRBV27 to TRBJ2-1; D gene unclear. With 1 base removed from V and 4 bases from J, the gap between germline ends came to 5 bases. The germline CDR1 and CDR2 sequences are MNHEY and SMNVEV (reference sequence). The CDR3 length is 13 residues.

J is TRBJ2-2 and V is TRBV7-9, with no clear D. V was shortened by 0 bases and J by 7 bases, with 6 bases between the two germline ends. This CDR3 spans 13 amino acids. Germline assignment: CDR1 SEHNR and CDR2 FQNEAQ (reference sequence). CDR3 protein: CASSLASGGELFF. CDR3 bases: TGTGCCAGCAGCTTAGCGTCGGGCGGGGAGCTGTTTTTT.

The CDR3 here is CSVVYGAGPYEQYF. For the CDR3, the DNA is TGCAGCGTTGTTTACGGAGCCGGCCCCTACGAGCAGTACTTC. The V call is TRBV29-1, the J call TRBJ2-7; D remains ambiguous. Germline lookup yields CDR1 SQVTM and CDR2 ANQGSEA. V dropped 4 bases and J dropped 2 bases, with 15 bases sitting between them. This CDR3 has 14 amino acids.

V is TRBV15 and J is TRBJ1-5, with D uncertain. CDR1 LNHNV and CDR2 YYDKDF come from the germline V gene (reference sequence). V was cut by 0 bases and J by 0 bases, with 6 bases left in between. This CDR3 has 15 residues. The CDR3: CATSRDQISNQPQHF. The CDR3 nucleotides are TGTGCCACCAGCAGAGATCAGATTAGCAATCAGCCCCAGCATTTT.

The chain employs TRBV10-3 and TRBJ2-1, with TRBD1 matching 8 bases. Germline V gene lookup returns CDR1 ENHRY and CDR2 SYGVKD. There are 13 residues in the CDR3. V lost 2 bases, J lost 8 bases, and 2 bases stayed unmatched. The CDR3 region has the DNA TGTGCCATCAGTGAGACCAGGGGGCATGAGCAGTTCTTC. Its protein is CAISETRGHEQFF.

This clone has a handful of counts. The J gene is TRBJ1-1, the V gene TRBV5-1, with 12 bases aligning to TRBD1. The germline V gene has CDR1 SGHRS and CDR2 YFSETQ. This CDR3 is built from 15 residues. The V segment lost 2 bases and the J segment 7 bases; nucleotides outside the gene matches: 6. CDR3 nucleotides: TGCGCCAGCAGCTTTGGGGACAGGGGGCATGTTGAAGCTTTCTTT. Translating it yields CASSFGDRGHVEAFF.

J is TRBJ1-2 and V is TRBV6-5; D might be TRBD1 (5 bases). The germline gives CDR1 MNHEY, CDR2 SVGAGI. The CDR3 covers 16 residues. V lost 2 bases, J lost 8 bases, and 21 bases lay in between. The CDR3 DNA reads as TGTGCCAGCAGTTACGGGGGGTTACCCACCACGGGGGGCTACACCTTC. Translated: CASSYGGLPTTGGYTF.

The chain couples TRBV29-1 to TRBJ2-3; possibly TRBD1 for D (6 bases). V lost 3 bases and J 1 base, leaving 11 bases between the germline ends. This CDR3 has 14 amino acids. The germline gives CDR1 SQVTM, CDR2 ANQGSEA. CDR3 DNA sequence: TGCAGCGTTGAGGGCCACAGGGGCACAGATACGCAGTATTTT. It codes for CSVEGHRGTDTQYF.